The rows below give T cell receptor beta chains drawn from one sample of a study of shared clonotypes between healthy human individuals. The data were produced by immunoSEQ multiplex PCR, yet TCRdb's version contains in-frame clones alone and is incomplete. This table holds 1.5 million to 2.5 million clones, about 95% found once. The sample was naive CD8+ T cells sorted from blood. The receptors shown here come from a young man in good health. CDR3s include the opening cysteine and the closing phenylalanine or tryptophan. Each record gives: clone size, V gene, J gene, D gene, CDR3 DNA, CDR3 protein. A D gene is named only where the DNA matches it firmly. Clone size is stated in some rows and not others, as once, few, many or a class when expanded.

clone size: -; V gene: TRBV19; J gene: TRBJ2-1; D gene: -; CDR3 DNA: TGTGCCAGTAGTACGGACTTGGGGAGCTCCTACAATGAGCAGTTCTTC; CDR3 protein: CASSTDLGSSYNEQFF
clone size: -; V gene: TRBV4-3; J gene: TRBJ2-1; D gene: -; CDR3 DNA: TGCGCCAGCAGCATCGGCCTTCCCCCCAATGAGCAGTTCTTC; CDR3 protein: CASSIGLPPNEQFF
clone size: -; V gene: TRBV5-1; J gene: TRBJ2-5; D gene: -; CDR3 DNA: TGCGCCAGCAGCTTGGGAGGGGCCCAAGAGACCCAGTACTTC; CDR3 protein: CASSLGGAQETQYF
clone size: -; V gene: TRBV5-1; J gene: TRBJ1-2; D gene: TRBD1; CDR3 DNA: TGCGCCAGCAGCTTGGCTCCGGGACAGGGCGGATATGGCTATGGCTACACCTTC; CDR3 protein: CASSLAPGQGGYGYGYTF
clone size: -; V gene: TRBV6-5; J gene: TRBJ2-3; D gene: -; CDR3 DNA: TGTGCCAGCAGCCCAGTGGGCGCAGATACGCAGTATTTT; CDR3 protein: CASSPVGADTQYF
clone size: -; V gene: TRBV28; J gene: TRBJ2-2; D gene: TRBD1; CDR3 DNA: TGTGCCAGCAGCCAACCGGGACAGTCTACCGGGGAGCTGTTTTTT; CDR3 protein: CASSQPGQSTGELFF
clone size: -; V gene: TRBV11-2; J gene: TRBJ1-1; D gene: -; CDR3 DNA: TGTGCCAGCAGCTTAGTAGGTTGGGGCGCGAACACTGAAGCTTTCTTT; CDR3 protein: CASSLVGWGANTEAFF
clone size: -; V gene: TRBV11-3; J gene: TRBJ2-5; D gene: TRBD2; CDR3 DNA: TGTGCCAGCAGCTTAACTAGCGGGATCGGAGAGACCCAGTACTTC; CDR3 protein: CASSLTSGIGETQYF
clone size: -; V gene: TRBV5-5; J gene: TRBJ2-7; D gene: -; CDR3 DNA: TGTGCCAGCAGCTTGGTGGGGGCAGGGAGTCAGTACGAGCAGTACTTC; CDR3 protein: CASSLVGAGSQYEQYF
clone size: -; V gene: TRBV4-1; J gene: TRBJ2-7; D gene: TRBD1; CDR3 DNA: TGCGCCAGCAGCCTGGGACAGTTGATGGGCGAGCAGTACTTC; CDR3 protein: CASSLGQLMGEQYF
clone size: -; V gene: TRBV7-9; J gene: TRBJ2-7; D gene: -; CDR3 DNA: TGTGCCAGCAGCCTAACACAGGAGGGCTCCTACGAGCAGTACTTC; CDR3 protein: CASSLTQEGSYEQYF
clone size: -; V gene: TRBV6-1; J gene: TRBJ2-7; D gene: -; CDR3 DNA: TGTGCCAGCAGTGAATTGGAGATATTCTACGAGCAGTACTTC; CDR3 protein: CASSELEIFYEQYF
clone size: -; V gene: TRBV7-9; J gene: TRBJ1-5; D gene: -; CDR3 DNA: TGTGCCAGCAGCCACGGGACGGACCTTAGCAATCAGCCCCAGCATTTT; CDR3 protein: CASSHGTDLSNQPQHF
clone size: once; V gene: TRBV7-6; J gene: TRBJ1-1; D gene: TRBD1; CDR3 DNA: TGTGCCAGCAGCTTGGGACAGTTCAACACTGAAGCTTTCTTT; CDR3 protein: CASSLGQFNTEAFF
clone size: -; V gene: TRBV6-6; J gene: TRBJ2-7; D gene: TRBD2; CDR3 DNA: TGTGCCAGTTCACTAGCGGGGAGTTACGAGCAGTACTTC; CDR3 protein: CASSLAGSYEQYF
clone size: few; V gene: TRBV4-2; J gene: TRBJ1-1; D gene: TRBD1; CDR3 DNA: TGTGCCAGCAGCCCTATGGGACAGGGCACTGAAGCTTTCTTT; CDR3 protein: CASSPMGQGTEAFF
clone size: -; V gene: TRBV15; J gene: TRBJ2-2; D gene: TRBD1; CDR3 DNA: TGTGCCACCAGCAGTGGGACAGGGGAGAACACCGGGGAGCTGTTTTTT; CDR3 protein: CATSSGTGENTGELFF
clone size: -; V gene: TRBV4-1; J gene: TRBJ2-7; D gene: -; CDR3 DNA: TGCGCCAGCAGCCTCCGCGGGGCGGGGGAGCAGTACTTC; CDR3 protein: CASSLRGAGEQYF
clone size: -; V gene: TRBV10-2; J gene: TRBJ2-1; D gene: -; CDR3 DNA: TGCGCCAGCACCCCGGACAGCATTCACAATGAGCAGTTCTTC; CDR3 protein: CASTPDSIHNEQFF
clone size: once; V gene: TRBV4-2; J gene: TRBJ1-2; D gene: -; CDR3 DNA: TGTGCCAGCAGCCAAGAATGGAGATGGGAGGGGGGCTACACCTTC; CDR3 protein: CASSQEWRWEGGYTF
clone size: -; V gene: TRBV5-6; J gene: TRBJ2-3; D gene: -; CDR3 DNA: -; CDR3 protein: CASSFGPGWARADTQYF
clone size: -; V gene: TRBV19; J gene: TRBJ2-1; D gene: TRBD1; CDR3 DNA: TGTGCCAGTAGTGCCTCCCGAGGGGGCGCGTTATACAATGAGCAGTTCTTC; CDR3 protein: CASSASRGGALYNEQFF
clone size: -; V gene: TRBV5-1; J gene: TRBJ1-1; D gene: -; CDR3 DNA: TGCGCCAGCAGCTTGAGAGAGGCAGCGAACACTGAAGCTTTCTTT; CDR3 protein: CASSLREAANTEAFF